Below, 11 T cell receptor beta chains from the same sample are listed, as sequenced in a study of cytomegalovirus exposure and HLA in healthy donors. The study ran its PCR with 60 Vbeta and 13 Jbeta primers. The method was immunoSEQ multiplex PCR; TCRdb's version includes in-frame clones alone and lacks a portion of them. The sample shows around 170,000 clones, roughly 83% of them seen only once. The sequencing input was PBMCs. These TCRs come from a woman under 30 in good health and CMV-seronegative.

The chain's CDR3 is CASSPHKGDSGNTIYF. Written as DNA, the CDR3 is TGTGCCAGCAGCCCGCACAAGGGAGACTCTGGAAACACCATATATTTT. The J gene is TRBJ1-3, the V gene TRBV7-9; no clear D gene. From germline, CDR1 is SEHNR and CDR2 FQNEAQ (reference sequence). This CDR3 is built from 16 residues. Trimming took off 5 bases at V and 0 bases at J, with 14 bases between the two ends.

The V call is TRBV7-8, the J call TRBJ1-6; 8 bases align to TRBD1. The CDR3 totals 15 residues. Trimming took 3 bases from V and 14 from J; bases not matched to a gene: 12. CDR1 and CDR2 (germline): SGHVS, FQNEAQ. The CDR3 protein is CASSLYRGSDFSLHF. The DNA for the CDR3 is TGTGCCAGCAGCTTGTACAGGGGGTCTGACTTCTCCCTCCACTTT.

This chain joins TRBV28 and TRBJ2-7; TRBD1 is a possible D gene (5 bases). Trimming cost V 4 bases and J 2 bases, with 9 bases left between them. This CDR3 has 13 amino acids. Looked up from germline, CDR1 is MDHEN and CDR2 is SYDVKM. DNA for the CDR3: TGTGCCAGCAGTTCCAGGGTCCCCTACGAGCAGTACTTC. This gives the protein CASSSRVPYEQYF.

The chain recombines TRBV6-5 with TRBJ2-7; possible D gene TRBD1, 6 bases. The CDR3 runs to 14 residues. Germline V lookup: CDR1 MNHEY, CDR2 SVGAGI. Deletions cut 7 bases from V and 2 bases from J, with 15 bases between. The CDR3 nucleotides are TGTGCCAGCACCCGGACAGTATCCCCCTACGAGCAGTACTTC. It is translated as CASTRTVSPYEQYF.

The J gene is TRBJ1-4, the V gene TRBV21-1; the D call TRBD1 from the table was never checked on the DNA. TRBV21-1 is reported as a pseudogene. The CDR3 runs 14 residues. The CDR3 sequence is CASSNGTVYEKLFF. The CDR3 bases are TGTGCCAGCAGCAACGGGACAGTGTATGAAAAACTGTTTTTT.

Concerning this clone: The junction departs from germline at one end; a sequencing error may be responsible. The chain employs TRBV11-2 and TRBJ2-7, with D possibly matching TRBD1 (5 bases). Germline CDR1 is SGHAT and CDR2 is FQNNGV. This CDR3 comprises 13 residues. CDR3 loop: CASSIDRSYEQYF. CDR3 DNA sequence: TGTGCCAGCAGCATAGACAGATCCTACGAGCAGTACTTC.

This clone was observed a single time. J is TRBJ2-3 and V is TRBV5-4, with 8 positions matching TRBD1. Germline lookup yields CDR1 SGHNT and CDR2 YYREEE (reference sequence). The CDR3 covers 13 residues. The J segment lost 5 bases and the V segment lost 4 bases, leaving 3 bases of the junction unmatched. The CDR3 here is CASSPTGGDTQYF. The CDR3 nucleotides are TGTGCCAGCAGCCCTACAGGGGGAGATACGCAGTATTTT.

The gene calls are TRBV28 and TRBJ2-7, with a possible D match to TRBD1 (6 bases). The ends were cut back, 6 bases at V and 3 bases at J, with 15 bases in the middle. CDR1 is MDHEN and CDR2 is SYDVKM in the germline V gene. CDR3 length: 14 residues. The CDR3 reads CASSVSGTSYEQYF. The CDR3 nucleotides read TGTGCCAGCAGCGTGTCCGGGACAAGCTACGAGCAGTACTTC.

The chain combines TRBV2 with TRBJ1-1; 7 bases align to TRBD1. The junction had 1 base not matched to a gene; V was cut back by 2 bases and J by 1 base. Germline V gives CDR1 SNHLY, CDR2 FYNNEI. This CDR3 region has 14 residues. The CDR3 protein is CASSEQGGNTEAFF. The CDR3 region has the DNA TGTGCCAGCAGTGAACAGGGGGGGAACACTGAAGCTTTCTTT. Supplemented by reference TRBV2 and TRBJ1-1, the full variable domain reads EPEVTQTPSHQVTQMGQEVILRCVPISNHLYFYWYRQILGQKVEFLVSFYNNEISEKSEIFDDQFSVERPDGSNFTLKIRSTKLEDSAMYFCASSEQGGNTEAFFGQGTRLTVV.

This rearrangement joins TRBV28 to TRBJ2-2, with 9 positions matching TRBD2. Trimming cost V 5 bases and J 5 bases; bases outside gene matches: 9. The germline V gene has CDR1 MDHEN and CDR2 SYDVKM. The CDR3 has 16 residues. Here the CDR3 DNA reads TGTGCCAGCAGTCGCGGGGGGGCAGGGAAAACCGGGGAGCTGTTTTTT. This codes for CASSRGGAGKTGELFF.

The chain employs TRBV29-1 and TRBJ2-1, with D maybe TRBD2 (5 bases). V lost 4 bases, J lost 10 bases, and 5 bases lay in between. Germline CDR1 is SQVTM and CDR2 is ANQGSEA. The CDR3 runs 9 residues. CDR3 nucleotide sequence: TGCAGCGTTGGGGAGGAGCAGTTCTTC. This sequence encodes CSVGEEQFF.